This T cell receptor beta chain stems from a study of CD8+CD57+ T cells in acquired aplastic anemia. About the study: The DNA of sorted CD4+ and CD8+ cells averaged 3.2 ug.

Template material for TCR beta VDJ and CDR3 profiling consisted of genomic DNA. TCRdb itself ran the reads through MiXCR, one entry per CDR3 protein. The profile shows roughly 200,000 distinct CDR3 sequences, 63% of them singletons. Germline values: CDR1 SGHRS, CDR2 YFSETQ. This CDR3 is built from 15 residues. V lost 5 bases and J lost 5, with 19 bases in between. Sequencing involved patients with CD8+CD57+ cell expansion previously shown by flow cytometry. With no exception, the patients had severe acquired aplastic anemia. Blood came from patients not yet given any therapy. This clonotype has ten or more counts.

This TCR came from a human donor with aplastic anemia. The genes are TRBV5-1 and TRBJ1-1; D may be TRBD1 (5 bases). Specimen: sorted CD4+, CD8+, or CD8+CD57+ T cells (not recorded which) from PBMCs. CDR3 nucleotide sequence: TGCGCCAGCAGTGACAGCTGGGGGGGTGGAACTGAAGCTTTCTTT. It translates to CASSDSWGGGTEAFF.